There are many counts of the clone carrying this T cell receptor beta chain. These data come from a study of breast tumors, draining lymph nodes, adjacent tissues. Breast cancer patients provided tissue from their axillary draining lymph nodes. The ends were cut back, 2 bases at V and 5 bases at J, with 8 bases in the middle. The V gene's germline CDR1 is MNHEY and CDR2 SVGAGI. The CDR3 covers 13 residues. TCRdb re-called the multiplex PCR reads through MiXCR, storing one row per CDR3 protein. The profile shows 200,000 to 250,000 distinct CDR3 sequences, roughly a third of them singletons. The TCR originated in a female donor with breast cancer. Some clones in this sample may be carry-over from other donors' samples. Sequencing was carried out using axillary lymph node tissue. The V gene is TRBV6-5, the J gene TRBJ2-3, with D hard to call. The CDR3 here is CASSYRAGDTQYF. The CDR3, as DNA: TGTGCCAGCAGTTACCGGGCCGGAGATACGCAGTATTTT.